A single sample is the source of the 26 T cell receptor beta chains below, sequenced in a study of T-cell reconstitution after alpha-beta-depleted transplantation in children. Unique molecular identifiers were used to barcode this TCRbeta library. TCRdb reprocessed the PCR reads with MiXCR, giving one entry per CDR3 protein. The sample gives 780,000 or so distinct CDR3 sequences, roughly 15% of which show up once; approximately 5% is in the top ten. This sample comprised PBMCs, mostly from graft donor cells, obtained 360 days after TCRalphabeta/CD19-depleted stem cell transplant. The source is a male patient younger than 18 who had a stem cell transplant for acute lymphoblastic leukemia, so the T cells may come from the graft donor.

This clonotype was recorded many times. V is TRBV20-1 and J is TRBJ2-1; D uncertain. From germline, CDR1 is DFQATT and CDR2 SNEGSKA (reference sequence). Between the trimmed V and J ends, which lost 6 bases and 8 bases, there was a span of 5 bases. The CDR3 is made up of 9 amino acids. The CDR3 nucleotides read TGCAGTGCGCACTATGAGCAGTTCTTC. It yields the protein CSAHYEQFF.

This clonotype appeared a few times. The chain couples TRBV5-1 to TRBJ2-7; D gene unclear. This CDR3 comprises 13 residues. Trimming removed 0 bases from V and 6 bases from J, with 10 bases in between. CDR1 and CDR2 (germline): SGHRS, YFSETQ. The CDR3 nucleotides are TGCGCCAGCAGCTTGGTCCCGGACGCCGAGCAGTACTTC. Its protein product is CASSLVPDAEQYF. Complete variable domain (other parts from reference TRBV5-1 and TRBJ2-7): KAGVTQTPRYLIKTRGQQVTLSCSPISGHRSVSWYQQTPGQGLQFLFEYFSETQRNKGNFPGRFSGRQFSNSRSEMNVSTLELGDSALYLCASSLVPDAEQYFGPGTRLTVT.

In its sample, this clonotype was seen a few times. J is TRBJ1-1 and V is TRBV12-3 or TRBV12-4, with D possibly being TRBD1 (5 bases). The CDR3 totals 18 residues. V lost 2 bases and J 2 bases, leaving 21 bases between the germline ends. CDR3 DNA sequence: TGTGCCAGCAGTTTAATACCGCTCTACAGTGGGGCCAACACTGAAGCTTTCTTT. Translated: CASSLIPLYSGANTEAFF.

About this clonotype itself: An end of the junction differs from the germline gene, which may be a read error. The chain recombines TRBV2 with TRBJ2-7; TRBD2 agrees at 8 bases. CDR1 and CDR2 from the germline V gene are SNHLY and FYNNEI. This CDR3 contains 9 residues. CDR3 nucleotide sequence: TGTGCCAGCCTCCACGGGGGGGCCTTC. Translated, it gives CASLHGGAF.

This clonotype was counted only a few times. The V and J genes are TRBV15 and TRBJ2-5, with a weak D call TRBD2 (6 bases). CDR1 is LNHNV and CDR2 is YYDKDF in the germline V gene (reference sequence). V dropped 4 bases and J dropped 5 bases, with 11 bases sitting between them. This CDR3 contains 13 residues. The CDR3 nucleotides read TGTGCCACCAGCAACGGGGGTCTGGAGACCCAGTACTTC. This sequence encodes CATSNGGLETQYF.

CDR3 coding DNA: TGCGCCAGCAGGAGAACTAGCATCGAGGCCTACGAGCAGTACTTC. It specifies CASRRTSIEAYEQYF. This chain links TRBV5-1 with TRBJ2-7, with D tentatively TRBD2 (6 bases). Trimming cost V 5 bases and J 2 bases, with 17 bases left between them. CDR3 size: 15 residues. Germline V lookup: CDR1 SGHRS, CDR2 YFSETQ. Variable domain in full (rest from reference TRBV5-1 and TRBJ2-7): KAGVTQTPRYLIKTRGQQVTLSCSPISGHRSVSWYQQTPGQGLQFLFEYFSETQRNKGNFPGRFSGRQFSNSRSEMNVSTLELGDSALYLCASRRTSIEAYEQYFGPGTRLTVT.

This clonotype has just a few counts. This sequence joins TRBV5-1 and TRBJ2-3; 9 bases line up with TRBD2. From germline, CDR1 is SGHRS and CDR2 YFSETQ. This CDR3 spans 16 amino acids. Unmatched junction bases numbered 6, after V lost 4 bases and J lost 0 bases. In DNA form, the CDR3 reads TGCGCCAGCAGCGAACGGACTAGCGTAAGCACAGATACGCAGTATTTT. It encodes CASSERTSVSTDTQYF.

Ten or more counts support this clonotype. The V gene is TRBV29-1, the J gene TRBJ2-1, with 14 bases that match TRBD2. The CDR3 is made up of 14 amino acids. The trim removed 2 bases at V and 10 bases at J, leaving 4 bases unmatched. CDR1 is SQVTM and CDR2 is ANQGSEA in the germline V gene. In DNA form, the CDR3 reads TGCAGCGTTGAAAGACGACTAGCGGGGGGGGAGCAGTTCTTC. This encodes CSVERRLAGGEQFF.

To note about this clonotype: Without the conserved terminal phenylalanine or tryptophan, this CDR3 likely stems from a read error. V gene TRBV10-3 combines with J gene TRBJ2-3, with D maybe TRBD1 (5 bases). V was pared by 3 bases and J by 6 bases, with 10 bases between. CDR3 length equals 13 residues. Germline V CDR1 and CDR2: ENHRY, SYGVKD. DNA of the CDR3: TGTGCCATCAGTGAAGGCAGGGTGGATACGCAGTATTGT. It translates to CAISEGRVDTQYC.

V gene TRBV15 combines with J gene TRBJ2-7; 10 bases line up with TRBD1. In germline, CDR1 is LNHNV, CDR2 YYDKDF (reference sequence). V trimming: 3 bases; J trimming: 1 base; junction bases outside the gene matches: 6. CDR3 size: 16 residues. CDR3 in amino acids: CATSRDRDRGSYEQYF. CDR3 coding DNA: TGTGCCACCAGCAGGGACCGGGACAGGGGATCCTACGAGCAGTACTTC.

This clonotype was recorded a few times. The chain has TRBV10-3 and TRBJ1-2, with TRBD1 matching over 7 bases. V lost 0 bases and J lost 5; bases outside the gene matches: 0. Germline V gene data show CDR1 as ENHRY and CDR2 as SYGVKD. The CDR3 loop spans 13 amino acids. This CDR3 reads CAISESGQYGYTF. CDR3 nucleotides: TGTGCCATCAGTGAGTCGGGACAGTATGGCTACACCTTC.

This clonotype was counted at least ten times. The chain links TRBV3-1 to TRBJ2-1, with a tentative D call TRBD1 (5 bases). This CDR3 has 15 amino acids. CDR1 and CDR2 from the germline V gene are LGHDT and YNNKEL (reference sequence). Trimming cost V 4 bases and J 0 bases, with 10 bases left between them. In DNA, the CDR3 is TGTGCCAGCAGCCTCGGACATATCTCCTACAATGAGCAGTTCTTC. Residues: CASSLGHISYNEQFF.

CDR3 region: CASSGLAKYNEQFF. In DNA form, the CDR3 reads TGTGCCAGCAGTGGTCTGGCGAAATACAATGAGCAGTTCTTC. The J gene is TRBJ2-1, the V gene TRBV2; D uncertain. With 4 bases removed from V and 4 bases from J, the gap between germline ends came to 11 bases. The CDR3 runs 14 residues. Germline values: CDR1 SNHLY, CDR2 FYNNEI.

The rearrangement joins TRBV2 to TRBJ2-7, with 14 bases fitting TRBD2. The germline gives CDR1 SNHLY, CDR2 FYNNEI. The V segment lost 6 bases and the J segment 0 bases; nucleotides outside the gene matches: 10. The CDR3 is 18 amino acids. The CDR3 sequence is CASRRLAGGPSSSYEQYF. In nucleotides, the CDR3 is TGTGCCAGCAGACGACTAGCGGGAGGGCCTTCGAGCTCCTACGAGCAGTACTTC.

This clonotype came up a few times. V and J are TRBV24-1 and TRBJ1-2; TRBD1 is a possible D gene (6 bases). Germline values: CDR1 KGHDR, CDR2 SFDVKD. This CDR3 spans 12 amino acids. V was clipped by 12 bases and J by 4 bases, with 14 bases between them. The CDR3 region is CAGAGAFYGYTF. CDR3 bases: TGTGCCGGGGCAGGGGCCTTCTATGGCTACACCTTC.

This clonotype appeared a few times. The CDR3 bases are TGTGCCAGTAGTACGCCGGGGGGAAACTATGGCTACACCTTC. Protein: CASSTPGGNYGYTF. The chain recombines TRBV19 with TRBJ1-2; TRBD1 is a possible D gene (5 bases). Deletions cut 4 bases from V and 2 bases from J, with 11 bases between. The germline CDR1 and CDR2 sequences are LNHDA and SQIVND (reference sequence). The CDR3 length is 14 residues.

In nucleotides, the CDR3 is TGTGCCAGCAGTTTAACTCTAAGCTCCTACGAGCAGTACTTC. This gives the protein CASSLTLSSYEQYF. The V call is TRBV12-3 or TRBV12-4, the J call TRBJ2-7; no clear D gene. The V end lost 2 bases, the J end lost 0 bases, and 8 bases lay between the germline ends. This CDR3 contains 14 residues.

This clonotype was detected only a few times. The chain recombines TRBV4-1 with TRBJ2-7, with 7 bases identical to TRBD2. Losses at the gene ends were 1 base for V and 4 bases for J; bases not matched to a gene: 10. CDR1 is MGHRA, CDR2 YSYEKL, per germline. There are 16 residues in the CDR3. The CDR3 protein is CASSQGRTAAGYEQYF. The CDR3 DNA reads TGCGCCAGCAGCCAAGGTCGGACTGCAGCGGGGTACGAGCAGTACTTC.

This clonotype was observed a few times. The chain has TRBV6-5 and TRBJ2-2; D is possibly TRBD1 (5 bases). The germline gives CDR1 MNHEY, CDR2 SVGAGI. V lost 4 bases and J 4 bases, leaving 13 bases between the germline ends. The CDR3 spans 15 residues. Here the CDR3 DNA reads TGTGCCAGCAGTTCGAGAGACAGATTCACCGGGGAGCTGTTTTTT. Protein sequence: CASSSRDRFTGELFF.

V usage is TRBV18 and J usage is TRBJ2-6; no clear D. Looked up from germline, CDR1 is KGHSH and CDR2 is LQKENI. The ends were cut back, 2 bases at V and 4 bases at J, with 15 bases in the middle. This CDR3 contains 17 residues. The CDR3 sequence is CASSPLLGMWGANVLTF. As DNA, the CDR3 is TGTGCCAGCTCACCATTACTGGGAATGTGGGGGGCCAACGTCCTGACTTTC. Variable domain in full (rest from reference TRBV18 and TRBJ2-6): NAGVMQNPRHLVRRRGQEARLRCSPMKGHSHVYWYRQLPEEGLKFMVYLQKENIIDESGMPKERFSAEFPKEGPSILRIQQVVRGDSAAYFCASSPLLGMWGANVLTFGAGSRLTVL.

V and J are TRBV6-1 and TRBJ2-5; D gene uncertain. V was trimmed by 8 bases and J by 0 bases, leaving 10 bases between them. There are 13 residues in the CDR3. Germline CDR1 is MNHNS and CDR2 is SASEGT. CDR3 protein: CASLGLNQETQYF. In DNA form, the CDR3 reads TGTGCCAGCCTAGGTCTAAACCAAGAGACCCAGTACTTC.

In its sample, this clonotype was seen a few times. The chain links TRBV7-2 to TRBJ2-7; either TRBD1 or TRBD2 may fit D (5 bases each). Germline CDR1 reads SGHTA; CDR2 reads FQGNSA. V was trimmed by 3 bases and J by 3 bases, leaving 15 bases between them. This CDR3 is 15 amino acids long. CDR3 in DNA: TGTGCCAGCAGCTTTGGGGGATTATTAATCTACGAGCAGTACTTC. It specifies CASSFGGLLIYEQYF. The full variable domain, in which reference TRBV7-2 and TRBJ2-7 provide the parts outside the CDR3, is GAGVSQSPSNKVTEKGKDVELRCDPISGHTALYWYRQSLGQGLEFLIYFQGNSAPDKSGLPSDRFSAERTGGSVSTLTIQRTQQEDSAVYLCASSFGGLLIYEQYFGPGTRLTVT.

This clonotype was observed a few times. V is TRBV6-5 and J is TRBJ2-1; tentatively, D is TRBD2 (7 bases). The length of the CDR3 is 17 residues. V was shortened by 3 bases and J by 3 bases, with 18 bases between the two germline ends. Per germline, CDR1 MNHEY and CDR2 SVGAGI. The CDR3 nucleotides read TGTGCCAGCAGTTATGGCCGGGGGCTAGCGGACTACAATGAGCAGTTCTTC. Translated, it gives CASSYGRGLADYNEQFF.

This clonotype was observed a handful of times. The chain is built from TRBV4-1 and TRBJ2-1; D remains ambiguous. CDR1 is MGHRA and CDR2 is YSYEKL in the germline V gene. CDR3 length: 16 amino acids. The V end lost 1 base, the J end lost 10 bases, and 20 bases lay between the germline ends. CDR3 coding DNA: TGCGCCAGCAGCCAAGCCCCCTGGGGAAGTTTATGGGAGCAGTTCTTC. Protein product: CASSQAPWGSLWEQFF.

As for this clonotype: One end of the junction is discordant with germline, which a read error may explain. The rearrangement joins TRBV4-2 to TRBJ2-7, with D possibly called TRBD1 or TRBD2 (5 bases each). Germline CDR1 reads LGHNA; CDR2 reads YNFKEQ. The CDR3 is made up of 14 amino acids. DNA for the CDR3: TGTGCCAGGAGCCCCGGGACGGCATCCTACGAGCAGTACTTC. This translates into CARSPGTASYEQYF.

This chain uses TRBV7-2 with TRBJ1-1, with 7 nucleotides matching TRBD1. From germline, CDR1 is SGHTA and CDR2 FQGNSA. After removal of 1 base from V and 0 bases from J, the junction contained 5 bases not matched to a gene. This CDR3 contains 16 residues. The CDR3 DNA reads TGTGCCAGCAGCTTAGGTGGGACAGTGCTGAACACTGAAGCTTTCTTT. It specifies CASSLGGTVLNTEAFF.